This T cell receptor (beta chain) was found in a study of blood T cells in healthy people across ages. About the study: Per every two T cells, about one barcoded beta molecule was captured by template switching.

Sample-barcoded 5' priming and a J-beta primer mix drove a second PCR of 7 to 11 cycles. TCRdb processed the 5' RACE reads anew with MiXCR; each CDR3 protein has one entry. The repertoire has about 1.4 million distinct CDR3 sequences, roughly 64% of them found once; the top ten carry 6.5% to 8.5%. The study drew donors from healthy Caucasian individuals in Russia aged roughly 6 to 100. In its sample, this clonotype was seen a few times. The CDR3 totals 15 residues. CDR1 is MGHDK and CDR2 is SYGVNS in the germline V gene. Trimming at V came to 6 bases and at J to 1 base, leaving 8 bases not matched to a gene.

The clonotype originates from a man in his late teens or twenties in good health. V is TRBV25-1 and J is TRBJ2-5; 7 nucleotides agree with TRBD1. The sample comprised blood. The CDR3 sequence: CASRKRGTVQETQYF. The CDR3 DNA follows: TGTGCCAGCAGGAAGAGAGGGACAGTCCAAGAGACCCAGTACTTC.